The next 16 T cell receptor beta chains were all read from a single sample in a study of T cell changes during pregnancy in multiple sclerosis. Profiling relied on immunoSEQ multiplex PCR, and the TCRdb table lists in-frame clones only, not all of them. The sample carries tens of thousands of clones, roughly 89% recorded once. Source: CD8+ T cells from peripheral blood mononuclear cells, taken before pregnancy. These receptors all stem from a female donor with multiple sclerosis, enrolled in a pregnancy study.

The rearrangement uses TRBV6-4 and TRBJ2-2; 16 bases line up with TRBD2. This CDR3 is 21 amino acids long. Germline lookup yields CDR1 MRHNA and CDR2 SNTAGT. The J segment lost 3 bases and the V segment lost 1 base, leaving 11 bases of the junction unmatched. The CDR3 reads CASSDFVLGLAGGWYTGELFF. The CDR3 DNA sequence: TGTGCCAGCAGTGACTTTGTGCTGGGACTAGCGGGGGGGTGGTACACCGGGGAGCTGTTTTTT.

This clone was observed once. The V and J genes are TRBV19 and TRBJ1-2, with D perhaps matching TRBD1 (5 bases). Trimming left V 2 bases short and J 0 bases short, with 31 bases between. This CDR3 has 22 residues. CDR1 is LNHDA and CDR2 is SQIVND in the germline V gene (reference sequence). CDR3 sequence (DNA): TGTGCCAGTAGTATAAGGAGGGAATTAGGGGAAAAAGCGAGAACAGCTAACTATGGCTACACCTTC. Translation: CASSIRRELGEKARTANYGYTF.

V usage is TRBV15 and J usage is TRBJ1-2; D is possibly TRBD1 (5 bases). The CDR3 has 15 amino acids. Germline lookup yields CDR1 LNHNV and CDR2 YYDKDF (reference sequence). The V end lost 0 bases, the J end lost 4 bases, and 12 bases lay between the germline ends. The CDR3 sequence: CATSRDASGRYGYTF. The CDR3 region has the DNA TGTGCCACCAGCAGAGATGCGTCAGGGCGCTATGGCTACACCTTC. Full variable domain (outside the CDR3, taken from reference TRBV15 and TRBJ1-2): DAMVIQNPRYQVTQFGKPVTLSCSQTLNHNVMYWYQQKSSQAPKLLFHYYDKDFNNEADTPDNFQSRRPNTSFCFLDIRSPGLGDTAMYLCATSRDASGRYGYTFGSGTRLTVV.

The CDR3 reads CASSDDSVTDTQYF. DNA of the CDR3: TGCGCCAGCAGTGACGACAGTGTCACAGATACGCAGTATTTT. The J gene is TRBJ2-3, the V gene TRBV10-1, with D possibly matching TRBD1 (5 bases). Germline CDR1 is WNHNN and CDR2 is SYGVQD (reference sequence). The V end was cut by 3 bases, the J end by 2 bases, with 9 bases between. The CDR3 totals 14 residues.

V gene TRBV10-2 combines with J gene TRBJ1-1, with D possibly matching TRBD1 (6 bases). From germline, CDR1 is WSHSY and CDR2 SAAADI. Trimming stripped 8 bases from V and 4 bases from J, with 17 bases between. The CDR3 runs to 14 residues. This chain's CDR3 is CASAQRGASTEAFF. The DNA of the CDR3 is TGCGCCAGCGCCCAGCGGGGGGCGTCCACTGAAGCTTTCTTT.

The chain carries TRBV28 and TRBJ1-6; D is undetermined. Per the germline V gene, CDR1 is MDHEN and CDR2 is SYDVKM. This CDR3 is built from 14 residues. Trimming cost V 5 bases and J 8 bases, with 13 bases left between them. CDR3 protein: CASSLRVSYSPLHF. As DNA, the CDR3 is TGTGCCAGCAGTCTCCGGGTATCGTATTCACCCCTCCACTTT.

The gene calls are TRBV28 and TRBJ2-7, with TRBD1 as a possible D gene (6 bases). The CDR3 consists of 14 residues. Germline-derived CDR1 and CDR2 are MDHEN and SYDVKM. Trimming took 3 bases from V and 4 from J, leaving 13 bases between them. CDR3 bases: TGTGCCAGCAGTTTTGGTGACAGGATATACGAGCAGTACTTC. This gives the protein CASSFGDRIYEQYF.

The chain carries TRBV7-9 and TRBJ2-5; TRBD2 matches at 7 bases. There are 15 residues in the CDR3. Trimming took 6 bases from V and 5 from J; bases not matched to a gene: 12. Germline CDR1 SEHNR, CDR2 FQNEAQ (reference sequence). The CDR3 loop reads CASSYPWGGGETQYF. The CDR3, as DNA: TGTGCCAGCAGTTATCCCTGGGGGGGTGGCGAGACCCAGTACTTC.

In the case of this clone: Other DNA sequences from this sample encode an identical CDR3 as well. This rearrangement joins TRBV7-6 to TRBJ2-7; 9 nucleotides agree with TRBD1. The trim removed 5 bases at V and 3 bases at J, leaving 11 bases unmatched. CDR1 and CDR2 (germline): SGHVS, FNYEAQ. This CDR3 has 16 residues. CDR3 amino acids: CASSQGPGTGNYEQYF. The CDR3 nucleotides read TGTGCCAGCAGCCAGGGGCCCGGGACAGGGAACTACGAGCAGTACTTC.

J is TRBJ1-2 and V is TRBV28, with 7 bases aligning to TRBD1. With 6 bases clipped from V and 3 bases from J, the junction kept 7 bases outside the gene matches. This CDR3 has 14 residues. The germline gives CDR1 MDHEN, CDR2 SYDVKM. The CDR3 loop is CASRMTGSDYGYTF. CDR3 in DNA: TGTGCCAGCAGGATGACAGGGTCAGACTATGGCTACACCTTC.

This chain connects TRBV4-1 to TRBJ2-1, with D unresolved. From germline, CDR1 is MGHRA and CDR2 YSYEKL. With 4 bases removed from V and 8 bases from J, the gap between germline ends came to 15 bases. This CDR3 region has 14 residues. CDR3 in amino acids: CASSLETRFDEQFF. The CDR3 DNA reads TGCGCCAGCAGCCTGGAGACCCGCTTCGATGAGCAGTTCTTC.

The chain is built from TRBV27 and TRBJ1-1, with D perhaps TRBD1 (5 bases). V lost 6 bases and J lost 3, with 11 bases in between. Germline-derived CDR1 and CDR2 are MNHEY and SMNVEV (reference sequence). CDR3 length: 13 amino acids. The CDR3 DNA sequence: TGTGCCAGCAGCTTTGGGGGGTACACTGAAGCTTTCTTT. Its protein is CASSFGGYTEAFF.

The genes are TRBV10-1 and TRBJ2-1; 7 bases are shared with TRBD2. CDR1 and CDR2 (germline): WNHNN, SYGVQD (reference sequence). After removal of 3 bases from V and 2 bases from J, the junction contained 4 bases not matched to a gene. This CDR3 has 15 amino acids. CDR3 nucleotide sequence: TGCGCCAGCAGTGAACTGGCGGGGGCCTACAATGAGCAGTTCTTC. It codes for CASSELAGAYNEQFF.

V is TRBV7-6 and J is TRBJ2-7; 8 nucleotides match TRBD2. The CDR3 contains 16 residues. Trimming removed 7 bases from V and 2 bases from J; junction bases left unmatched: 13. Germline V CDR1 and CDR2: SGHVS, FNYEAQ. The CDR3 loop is CASTPGGASHPYEQYF. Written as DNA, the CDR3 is TGTGCCAGCACCCCGGGGGGGGCTTCCCATCCCTACGAGCAGTACTTC. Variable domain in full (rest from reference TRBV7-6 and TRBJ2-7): GAGVSQSPRYKVTKRGQDVALRCDPISGHVSLYWYRQALGQGPEFLTYFNYEAQQDKSGLPNDRFSAERPEGSISTLTIQRTEQRDSAMYRCASTPGGASHPYEQYFGPGTRLTVT.

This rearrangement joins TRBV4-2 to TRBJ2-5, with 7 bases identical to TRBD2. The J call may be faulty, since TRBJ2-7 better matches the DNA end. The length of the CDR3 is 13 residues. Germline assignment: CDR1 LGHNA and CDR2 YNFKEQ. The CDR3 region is CASSQGGGYEQYF. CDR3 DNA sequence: TGTGCCAGCAGCCAAGGGGGGGGTTACGAGCAGTACTTC.

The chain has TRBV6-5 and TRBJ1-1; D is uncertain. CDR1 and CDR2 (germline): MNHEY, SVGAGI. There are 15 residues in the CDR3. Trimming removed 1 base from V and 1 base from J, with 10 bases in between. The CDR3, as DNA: TGTGCCAGCAGTTACTTTGCAGTCCAGAACACTGAAGCTTTCTTT. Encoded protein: CASSYFAVQNTEAFF.